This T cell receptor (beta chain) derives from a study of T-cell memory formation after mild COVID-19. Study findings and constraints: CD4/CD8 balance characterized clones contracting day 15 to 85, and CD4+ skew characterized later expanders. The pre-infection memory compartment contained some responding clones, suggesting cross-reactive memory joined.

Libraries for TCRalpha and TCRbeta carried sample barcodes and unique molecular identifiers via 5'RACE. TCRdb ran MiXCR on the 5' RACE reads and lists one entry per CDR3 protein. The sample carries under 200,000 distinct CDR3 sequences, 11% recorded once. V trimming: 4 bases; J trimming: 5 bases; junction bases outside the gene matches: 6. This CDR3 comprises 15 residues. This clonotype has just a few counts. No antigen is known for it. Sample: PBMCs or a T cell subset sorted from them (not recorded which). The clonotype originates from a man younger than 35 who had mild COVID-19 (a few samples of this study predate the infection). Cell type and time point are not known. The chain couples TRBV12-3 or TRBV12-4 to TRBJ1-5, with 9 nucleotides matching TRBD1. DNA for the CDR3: TGTGCCAGCAGTTACGGGACAGGGAGCGATCAGCCCCAGCATTTT. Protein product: CASSYGTGSDQPQHF.